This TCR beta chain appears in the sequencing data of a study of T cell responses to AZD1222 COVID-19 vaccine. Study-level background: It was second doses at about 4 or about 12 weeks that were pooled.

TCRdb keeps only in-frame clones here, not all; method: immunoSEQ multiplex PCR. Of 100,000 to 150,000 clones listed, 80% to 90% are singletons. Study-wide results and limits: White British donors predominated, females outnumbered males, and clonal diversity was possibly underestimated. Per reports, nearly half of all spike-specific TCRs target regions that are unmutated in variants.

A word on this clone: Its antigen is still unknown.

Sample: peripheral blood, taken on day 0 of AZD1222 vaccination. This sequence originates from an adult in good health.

Here the CDR3 DNA reads TGTGCCAGCAGTGAAGCATTCATGCGACAGGCTAACTATGGCTACACCTTC. Translating it yields CASSEAFMRQANYGYTF. V gene TRBV6-1 combines with J gene TRBJ1-2, with D perhaps TRBD1 (6 bases). Trimming removed 0 bases at V and 0 bases at J, with 14 bases between. Germline loops: CDR1 MNHNS, CDR2 SASEGT. This CDR3 region has 17 residues.